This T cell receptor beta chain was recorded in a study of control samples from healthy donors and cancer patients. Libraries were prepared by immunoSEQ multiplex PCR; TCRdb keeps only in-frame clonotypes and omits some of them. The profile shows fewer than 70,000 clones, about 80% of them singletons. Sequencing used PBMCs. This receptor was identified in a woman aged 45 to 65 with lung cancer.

As DNA, the CDR3 is TGTGCCATCAATCGGGGCCAAGCGAACACTGAAGCTTTCTTT. Its protein product is CAINRGQANTEAFF. V and J are TRBV10-3 and TRBJ1-1; D is possibly TRBD1 (5 bases). This CDR3 has 14 residues. Germline CDR1 reads ENHRY; CDR2 reads SYGVKD. V was pared by 7 bases and J by 1 base, with 13 bases between.